These 6 T cell receptor beta chains were all obtained from the same sample, sequenced in a study of cytomegalovirus exposure and HLA in healthy donors. Vbeta (60) and Jbeta (13) primers were used in the PCR. Sequenced by immunoSEQ multiplex PCR; TCRdb stores in-frame clones only, minus some. There are under 150,000 clones in the sample; about three quarters occur only once, and over 13% lies in the top ten. The source material was PBMCs. These TCRs come from a human donor in good health.

This chain connects TRBV7-3 to TRBJ2-2; no clear D gene. Germline CDR1 SGHTA, CDR2 FQGTGA. The CDR3 is 14 residues long. The V and J ends lost 5 bases and 2 bases respectively, with 9 bases between them. The CDR3 bases are TGTGCCAGCAGCCCTCGACTTAACACCGGGGAGCTGTTTTTT. Its protein is CASSPRLNTGELFF.

The V call is TRBV23-1, the J call TRBJ2-5; D perhaps matches TRBD1 (6 bases). TRBV23-1 is sorted into the ORF group, with uncertain function. This CDR3 is 13 amino acids long. Trimming removed 3 bases from V and 5 bases from J, with 10 bases in between. The CDR3 DNA follows: TGCGCCAGCAGTCACAGGGGAAATGAGACCCAGTACTTC. This codes for CASSHRGNETQYF.

The chain combines TRBV5-1 with TRBJ1-2; 7 nucleotides align to TRBD1. The junction had 12 bases not matched to a gene; V was cut back by 4 bases and J by 6 bases. Looked up from germline, CDR1 is SGHRS and CDR2 is YFSETQ. This CDR3 spans 15 amino acids. The CDR3 sequence: CASSPGTARLDGYTF. In DNA form, the CDR3 reads TGCGCCAGCAGCCCCGGGACAGCAAGGCTGGATGGCTACACCTTC.

The chain uses TRBV6-5 and TRBJ1-1, with D tentatively TRBD1 (5 bases). CDR3 length: 12 residues. Germline CDR1 MNHEY, CDR2 SVGAGI. The V end was cut by 6 bases, the J end by 11 bases, with 16 bases between. DNA for the CDR3: TGTGCCAGCAGGCAGGGAGGTGTTGAGGCTTTCTTT. It yields the protein CASRQGGVEAFF.

This clone was found a few times. The rearrangement joins TRBV29-1 to TRBJ2-7; 9 bases agree with TRBD1. CDR3 length: 14 amino acids. The V gene end was trimmed by 7 bases and the J gene end by 1 base; junction bases not matched to a gene: 8. Germline V gene data show CDR1 as SQVTM and CDR2 as ANQGSEA. In DNA form, the CDR3 reads TGCAGCGCGGCACAGGGGGCAGGTTCCTACGAGCAGTACTTC. Protein: CSAAQGAGSYEQYF.

The sample holds one count of this clone. This chain connects TRBV7-2 to TRBJ2-6; D unclear. The V end lost 5 bases, the J end lost 0 bases, and 8 bases lay between the germline ends. The germline gives CDR1 SGHTA, CDR2 FQGNSA. CDR3 length equals 15 residues. The CDR3, as DNA: TGTGCCAGCAGCCCTTTTGTCTCTGGGGCCAACGTCCTGACTTTC. Translating it yields CASSPFVSGANVLTF.